Listed here are 15 T cell receptor beta chains from one sample, sequenced in a study of OX40 agonist ivuxolimab in advanced cancers. Libraries were built with the immunoSEQ multiplex PCR assay. Imported from immuneACCESS, the table was reduced by TCRdb to in-frame sequences with V and J called. These copies leave out some clones; in studies compared against another copy, an unresolved V gene accounts for under half, and the cause of the remainder is not known. The sample includes about 120,000 clones, with roughly nine tenths observed a single time. The ten largest clones add up to 0.25% to 0.3% of the sample. This specimen consisted of CD4+ or CD8+ T cells sorted from blood, obtained in a trial of the OX40 agonist ivuxolimab. These receptors were obtained from an adult with an advanced solid tumor such as melanoma, head and neck, liver or kidney cancer.

The chain joins TRBV7-2 to TRBJ2-3, with 7 bases that match TRBD2. With 3 bases clipped from V and 8 bases from J, the junction kept 14 bases outside the gene matches. Germline V gives CDR1 SGHTA, CDR2 FQGNSA. The CDR3 is made up of 16 amino acids. CDR3 sequence: CASSLRASGDGGTQYF. In nucleotides, the CDR3 is TGTGCCAGCAGCTTGAGGGCGAGCGGGGATGGGGGTACGCAGTATTTT.

This chain connects TRBV7-3 to TRBJ2-1; 8 bases match TRBD2. CDR3 length: 16 amino acids. J gave up 7 bases and V 5 bases, and 13 bases lay outside the gene matches. Germline V gene sequence: CDR1 SGHTA, CDR2 FQGTGA. The CDR3 spells CASSPLSSGRGNEQFF. The CDR3 nucleotides are TGTGCCAGCAGCCCCCTCTCCAGCGGGAGAGGGAATGAGCAGTTCTTC.

The V call is TRBV30, the J call TRBJ2-7; TRBD1 matches 8 bases. The CDR3 has 16 amino acids. Germline values: CDR1 GTSNPN, CDR2 SVGIG (reference sequence). The junction had 12 bases not matched to a gene; V was cut back by 3 bases and J by 2 bases. CDR3 nucleotides: TGTGCCTGGAGGGCATTTCTACAGGGGGACCCCTACGAGCAGTACTTC. As protein: CAWRAFLQGDPYEQYF.

Written as DNA, the CDR3 is TGTGCCAGCAGCTTGACAGCCTCGTGGACCCAGTACTTC. Amino acid sequence: CASSLTASWTQYF. V gene TRBV5-6 combines with J gene TRBJ2-5; the D is unclear. The CDR3 is made up of 13 amino acids. V lost 1 base to trimming and J lost 7 bases, with 11 bases between them. Germline V gene data show CDR1 as SGHDT and CDR2 as YYEEEE.

V gene TRBV5-5 combines with J gene TRBJ1-2, with no clear D. Germline V CDR1 and CDR2: SGHKS, YYEKEE (reference sequence). The V end was cut by 0 bases, the J end by 4 bases, with 10 bases between. The CDR3 covers 14 residues. The CDR3 bases are TGTGCCAGCAGCTTGGTTTGGCAGGCCTATGGCTACACCTTC. Translation: CASSLVWQAYGYTF.

This clone was counted once. The chain is built from TRBV5-1 and TRBJ1-1, with a possible D match to TRBD1 (5 bases). Germline-derived CDR1 and CDR2 are SGHRS and YFSETQ. The CDR3 sequence is 16 residues long. Trimming took 2 bases from V and 2 from J, leaving 16 bases between them. The chain's CDR3 is CASSLRIVGVNTEAFF. The CDR3 region has the DNA TGCGCCAGCAGCTTAAGGATAGTAGGGGTAAACACTGAAGCTTTCTTT.

The V gene is TRBV19, the J gene TRBJ2-2; D might be TRBD1 (6 bases). V lost 7 bases and J lost 7, with 19 bases in between. This CDR3 has 15 amino acids. Germline CDR1 is LNHDA and CDR2 is SQIVND (reference sequence). The CDR3 sequence is CASTLQTGSIGELFF. The CDR3 DNA reads as TGTGCCAGTACCCTCCAGACAGGTTCGATCGGGGAGCTGTTTTTT.

The chain couples TRBV27 to TRBJ2-7, with a tentative D call TRBD1 (5 bases). Per germline, CDR1 MNHEY and CDR2 SMNVEV (reference sequence). V was clipped by 2 bases and J by 6 bases, with 11 bases between them. The CDR3 has 13 amino acids. The CDR3 nucleotides are TGTGCCAGCAGTTTAGGCAGGGATCGCGAGCAGTACTTC. Protein product: CASSLGRDREQYF.

This sequence joins TRBV2 and TRBJ1-4; tentatively, D is TRBD1 (6 bases). The V end lost 7 bases, the J end lost 4 bases, and 10 bases lay between the germline ends. The CDR3 contains 13 residues. Germline V lookup: CDR1 SNHLY, CDR2 FYNNEI. The CDR3 loop reads CASMRTVNEKLFF. In nucleotides, the CDR3 is TGTGCCAGCATGCGGACAGTTAATGAAAAACTGTTTTTT.

V gene TRBV15 combines with J gene TRBJ2-3; TRBD1 might be the D (6 bases). Per germline, CDR1 LNHNV and CDR2 YYDKDF (reference sequence). This CDR3 contains 15 residues. V was clipped by 3 bases and J by 2 bases, with 12 bases between them. Written as DNA, the CDR3 is TGTGCCACCAGCAGCGAGGGACACCTCACAGATACGCAGTATTTT. Translation: CATSSEGHLTDTQYF.

This chain joins TRBV6-8 and TRBJ2-3; unclear D gene. Germline V gene sequence: CDR1 MNHGY, CDR2 SAAAGT. Trimming took 2 bases from V and 1 from J, leaving 13 bases between them. The CDR3 is 16 residues long. The CDR3 coding sequence is TGTGCCAGCAGTTACCCGGCTAGTACTGGCACAGATACGCAGTATTTT. This sequence encodes CASSYPASTGTDTQYF.

The rearrangement joins TRBV19 to TRBJ2-5; 9 bases are shared with TRBD1. Germline loops: CDR1 LNHDA, CDR2 SQIVND (reference sequence). The CDR3 consists of 16 residues. Unmatched junction bases numbered 7, after V lost 3 bases and J lost 2 bases. CDR3 in amino acids: CASSIDRGTDQETQYF. CDR3 sequence (DNA): TGTGCCAGTAGTATTGACAGGGGGACCGATCAAGAGACCCAGTACTTC. The full variable domain, completed using reference TRBV19 and TRBJ2-5, is DGGITQSPKYLFRKEGQNVTLSCEQNLNHDAMYWYRQDPGQGLRLIYYSQIVNDFQKGDIAEGYSVSREKKESFPLTVTSAQKNPTAFYLCASSIDRGTDQETQYFGPGTRLLVL.

V is TRBV5-1 and J is TRBJ1-2; D unresolved. Germline CDR1 is SGHRS and CDR2 is YFSETQ. This CDR3 region has 14 residues. The V end was cut by 0 bases, the J end by 7 bases, with 13 bases between. DNA for the CDR3: TGCGCCAGCAGCTTGGTGGGCAGTGGACGTGGCTACACCTTC. This translates into CASSLVGSGRGYTF.

This chain connects TRBV11-3 to TRBJ2-5, with 11 bases aligning to TRBD2. Germline V lookup: CDR1 SGHNT, CDR2 YENEEA. Trimming took 2 bases from V and 5 from J; bases not matched to a gene: 7. The CDR3 loop spans 16 amino acids. The chain's CDR3 is CASSLTSGRGTETQYF. In nucleotides, the CDR3 is TGTGCCAGCAGCTTAACTAGCGGGAGAGGTACGGAGACCCAGTACTTC.

This rearrangement joins TRBV5-1 to TRBJ2-5; 7 bases are shared with TRBD2. After removal of 0 bases from V and 4 bases from J, the junction contained 9 bases not matched to a gene. The CDR3 is 16 amino acids. Germline-derived CDR1 and CDR2 are SGHRS and YFSETQ. Written as DNA, the CDR3 is TGCGCCAGCAGCTTGGCCCTAGCGGTAGGCCCAGAGACCCAGTACTTC. It is translated as CASSLALAVGPETQYF.